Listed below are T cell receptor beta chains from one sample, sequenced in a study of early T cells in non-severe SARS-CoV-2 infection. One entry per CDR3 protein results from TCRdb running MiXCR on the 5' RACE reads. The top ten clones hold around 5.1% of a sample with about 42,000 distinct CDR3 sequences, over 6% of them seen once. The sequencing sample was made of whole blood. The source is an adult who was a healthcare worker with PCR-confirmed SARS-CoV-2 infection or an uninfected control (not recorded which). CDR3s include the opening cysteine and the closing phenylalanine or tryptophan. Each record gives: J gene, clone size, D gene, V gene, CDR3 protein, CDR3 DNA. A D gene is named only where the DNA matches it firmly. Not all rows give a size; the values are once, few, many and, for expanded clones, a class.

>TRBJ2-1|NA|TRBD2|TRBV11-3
CASSSRLAGGNNEQFF
TGTGCCAGCAGCTCAAGACTAGCGGGGGGAAACAATGAGCAGTTCTTC
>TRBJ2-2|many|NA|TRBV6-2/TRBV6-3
CASSPIDTGELFF
TGTGCCAGCAGCCCGATAGACACCGGGGAGCTGTTTTTT
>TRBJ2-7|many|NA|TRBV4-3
CASSQAAAGTYEQYF
TGCGCCAGCAGCCAAGCAGCGGCCGGCACCTACGAGCAGTACTTC
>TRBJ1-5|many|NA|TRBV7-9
CASSFGENQPQHF
TGTGCCAGCAGCTTTGGTGAAAATCAGCCCCAGCATTTT
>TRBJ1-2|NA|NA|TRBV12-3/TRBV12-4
CASWSGSDYGYTF
TGTGCCAGCTGGTCTGGCTCTGACTATGGCTACACCTTC
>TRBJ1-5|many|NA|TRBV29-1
CSVGGLNSNQPQHF
TGCAGCGTGGGGGGACTGAACTCGAATCAGCCCCAGCATTTT
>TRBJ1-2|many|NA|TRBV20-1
CSARDTNYGYTF
TGCAGTGCTAGAGACACTAACTATGGCTACACCTTC
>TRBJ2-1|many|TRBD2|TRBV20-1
CSARAGAGATYNEQFF
TGCAGTGCTAGAGCCGGAGCGGGGGCCACCTACAATGAGCAGTTCTTC
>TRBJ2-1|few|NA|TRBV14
CASSPRRAYNEQFF
TGTGCCAGCAGCCCGAGGAGGGCCTACAATGAGCAGTTCTTC
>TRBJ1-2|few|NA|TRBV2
CASSKSEYGYTF
TGTGCCAGCAGTAAGTCGGAGTATGGCTACACCTTC
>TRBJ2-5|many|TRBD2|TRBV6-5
CASSTGTSYRRETQYF
TGTGCCAGCTCTACCGGGACTAGCTACCGCAGGGAGACCCAGTACTTC
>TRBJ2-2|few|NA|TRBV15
CATSYRSGSTGELFF
TGTGCCACCAGCTACCGCTCGGGTAGTACCGGGGAGCTGTTTTTT
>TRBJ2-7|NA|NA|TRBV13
CASSLVDGYEQYF
TGTGCCAGCAGCTTAGTGGATGGTTACGAGCAGTACTTC
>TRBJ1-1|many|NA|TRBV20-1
CSARESLWTRNTEAFF
TGCAGTGCTAGAGAGAGCCTGTGGACACGGAACACTGAAGCTTTCTTT
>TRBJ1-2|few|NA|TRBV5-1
CASSLAESGYTF
TGCGCCAGCAGCTTGGCTGAGAGCGGCTACACCTTC
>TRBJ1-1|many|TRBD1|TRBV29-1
CSVGQGKNTEAFF
TGCAGCGTGGGACAGGGGAAGAACACTGAAGCTTTCTTT
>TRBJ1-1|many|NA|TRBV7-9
CASSRMATEAFF
TGTGCCAGCAGCCGAATGGCCACTGAAGCTTTCTTT
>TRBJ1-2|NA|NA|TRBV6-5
CASSRPGTGDYGYTF
TGTGCCAGCAGTCGTCCCGGGACGGGAGACTACGGCTACACCTTC
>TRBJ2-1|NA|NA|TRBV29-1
CTSVEAYPYNEQFF
TGCACCAGCGTCGAGGCCTACCCCTACAATGAGCAGTTCTTC
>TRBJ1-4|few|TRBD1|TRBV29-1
CSAGTGWEKLFF
TGCAGCGCCGGGACAGGATGGGAAAAACTGTTTTTT
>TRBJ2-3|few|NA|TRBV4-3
CASSQDRQGVPTDTQYF
TGCGCCAGCAGCCAAGATAGGCAGGGAGTCCCCACAGATACGCAGTATTTT
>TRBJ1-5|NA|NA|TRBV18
CASSPGGGQPQHF
TGTGCCAGCTCACCAGGGGGGGGCCAGCCCCAGCATTTT
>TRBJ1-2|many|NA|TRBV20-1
CSASLGHVYGYTF
TGCAGTGCTAGTTTGGGGCATGTTTATGGCTACACCTTC
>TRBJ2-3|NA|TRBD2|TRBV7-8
CASSSGLAGAADTQYF
TGTGCCAGCAGCTCGGGACTAGCGGGGGCCGCAGATACGCAGTATTTT
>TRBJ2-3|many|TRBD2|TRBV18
CASSPPSGGAADTQYF
TGTGCCAGCTCACCACCGAGCGGGGGGGCCGCCGATACGCAGTATTTT
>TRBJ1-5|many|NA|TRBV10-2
CASSDGFDNQPQHF
TGCGCCAGCAGCGACGGGTTTGACAATCAGCCCCAGCATTTT
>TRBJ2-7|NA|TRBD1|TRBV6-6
CASGTGAIYEQYF
TGTGCCAGCGGGACAGGGGCGATCTACGAGCAGTACTTC
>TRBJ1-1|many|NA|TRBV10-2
CASSLDGMNTEAFF
TGCGCCAGCAGCCTGGACGGCATGAACACTGAAGCTTTCTTT
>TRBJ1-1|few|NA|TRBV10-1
CASSENRGTEAFF
TGCGCCAGCAGTGAGAACCGGGGCACTGAAGCTTTCTTT
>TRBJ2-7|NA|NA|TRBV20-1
CSARDSSSLVLEQYF
TGCAGTGCTAGAGACTCCTCTTCCCTGGTTCTCGAGCAGTACTTC
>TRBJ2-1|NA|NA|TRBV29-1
CSAVRQYNEQFF
TGCAGCGCGGTTCGCCAGTACAATGAGCAGTTCTTC
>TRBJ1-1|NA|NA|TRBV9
CASSVSENTEAFF
TGTGCCAGCAGCGTATCAGAGAACACTGAAGCTTTCTTT
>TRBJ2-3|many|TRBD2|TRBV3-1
CASSQDLGTSIVNTQYF
TGTGCCAGCAGCCAAGATCTAGGGACTAGCATCGTAAATACGCAGTATTTT
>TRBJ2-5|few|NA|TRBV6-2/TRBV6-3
CASSDQETQYF
TGTGCCAGCAGTGATCAAGAGACCCAGTACTTC
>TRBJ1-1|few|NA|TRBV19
CASSAATNMNTEAFF
TGTGCCAGTAGTGCCGCGACCAACATGAACACTGAAGCTTTCTTT
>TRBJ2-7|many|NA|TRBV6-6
CASTHGEEQYF
TGTGCCAGCACCCACGGGGAGGAGCAGTACTTC
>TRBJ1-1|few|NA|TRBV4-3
CASSQDYVNTEAFF
TGCGCCAGCAGCCAAGATTACGTGAACACTGAAGCTTTCTTT
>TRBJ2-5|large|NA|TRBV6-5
CATRRGYQETQYF
TGTGCCACCAGAAGAGGGTACCAAGAGACCCAGTACTTC
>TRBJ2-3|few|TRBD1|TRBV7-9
CASSSGTGEDTQYF
TGTGCCAGCAGCTCCGGGACAGGTGAAGATACGCAGTATTTT
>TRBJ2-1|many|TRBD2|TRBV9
CASSVGGAGQYNEQFF
TGTGCCAGCAGCGTAGGTGGAGCGGGGCAGTACAATGAGCAGTTCTTC
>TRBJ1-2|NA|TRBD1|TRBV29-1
CSVEVLTGINGYTF
TGCAGCGTTGAAGTTTTGACAGGGATCAATGGCTACACCTTC
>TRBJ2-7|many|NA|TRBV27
CASSSPTASEQYF
TGTGCCAGCAGTTCACCGACTGCCAGCGAGCAGTACTTC
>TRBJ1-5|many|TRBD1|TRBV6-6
CASSTGGNQPQHF
TGTGCCAGCAGTACAGGGGGCAATCAGCCCCAGCATTTT
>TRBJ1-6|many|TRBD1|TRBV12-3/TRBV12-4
CASSPKGARNSPLHF
TGTGCCAGCAGTCCAAAGGGGGCGCGCAATTCACCCCTCCACTTT
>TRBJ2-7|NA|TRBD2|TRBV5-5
CASSRDPGLANEQYF
TGTGCCAGCAGCAGGGATCCGGGACTAGCGAATGAGCAGTACTTC
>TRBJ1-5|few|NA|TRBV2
CASSSPGTRDRPQHF
TGTGCCAGCAGTTCCCCCGGGACACGAGATCGGCCCCAGCATTTT
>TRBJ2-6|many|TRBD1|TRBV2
CASSEGTGASGANVLTF
TGTGCCAGCAGTGAAGGGACAGGGGCCTCTGGGGCCAACGTCCTGACTTTC
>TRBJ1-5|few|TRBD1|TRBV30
CAWNRDSYQPQHF
TGTGCCTGGAACAGGGACAGCTATCAGCCCCAGCATTTT
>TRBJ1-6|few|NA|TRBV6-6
CASSPVDNSPLHF
TGTGCCAGCAGCCCCGTCGATAATTCACCCCTCCACTTT
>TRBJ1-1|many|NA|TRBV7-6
CASSPTGNTEAFF
TGTGCCAGCAGTCCGACAGGGAACACTGAAGCTTTCTTT
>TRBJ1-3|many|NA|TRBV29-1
CSAKIGGRNTIYF
TGCAGCGCCAAGATCGGGGGCCGGAACACCATATATTTT
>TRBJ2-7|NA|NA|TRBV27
CASSLGTTEGEQYF
TGTGCCAGCAGTTTAGGCACGACCGAAGGCGAGCAGTACTTC
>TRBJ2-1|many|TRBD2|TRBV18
CASSPLGLAGGSYNEQFF
TGTGCCAGCTCACCACTGGGACTAGCGGGGGGATCCTACAATGAGCAGTTCTTC
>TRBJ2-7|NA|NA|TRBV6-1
CASIQRRQSYEQYF
TGTGCCAGCATCCAGCGCAGGCAGTCCTACGAGCAGTACTTC
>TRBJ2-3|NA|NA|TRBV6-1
CASLLGTDTQYF
TGTGCCAGCCTACTCGGGACAGATACGCAGTATTTT